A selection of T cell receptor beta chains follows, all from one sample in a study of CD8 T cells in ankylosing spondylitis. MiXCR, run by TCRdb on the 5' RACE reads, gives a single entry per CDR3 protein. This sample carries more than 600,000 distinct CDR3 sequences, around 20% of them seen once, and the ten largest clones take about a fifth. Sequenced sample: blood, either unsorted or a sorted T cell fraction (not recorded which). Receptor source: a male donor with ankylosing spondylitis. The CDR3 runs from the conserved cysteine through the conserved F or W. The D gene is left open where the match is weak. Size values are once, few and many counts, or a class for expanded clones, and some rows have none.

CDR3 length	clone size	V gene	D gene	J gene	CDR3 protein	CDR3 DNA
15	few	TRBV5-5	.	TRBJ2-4	CASSRVIDSGNIQYF	TGTGCCAGCAGCCGAGTCATCGACAGCGGTAACATTCAGTACTTC
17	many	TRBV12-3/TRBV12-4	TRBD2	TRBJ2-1	CASSPPEAGGSYNEQFF	TGTGCCAGCAGTCCCCCTGAGGCGGGAGGCTCCTACAATGAGCAGTTCTTC
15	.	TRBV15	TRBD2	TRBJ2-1	CATSSGEGSYNEQFF	TGTGCCACCAGCAGCGGGGAGGGGTCCTACAATGAGCAGTTCTTC
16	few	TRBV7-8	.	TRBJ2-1	CASRATESSSYNEQFF	TGTGCCAGCAGAGCCACGGAATCGAGCTCCTACAATGAGCAGTTCTTC
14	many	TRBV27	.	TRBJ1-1	CASRPGGRNTEAFF	TGTGCCAGCCGACCGGGGGGGAGGAACACTGAAGCTTTCTTT
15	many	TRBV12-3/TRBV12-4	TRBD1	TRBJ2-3	CASSFDRGSTDTQYF	TGTGCCAGCAGTTTTGACAGGGGGAGCACAGATACGCAGTATTTT
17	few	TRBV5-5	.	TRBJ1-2	CASSPAGGVFTGNGYTF	TGTGCCAGCAGCCCCGCCGGGGGAGTCTTCACAGGGAATGGCTACACCTTC
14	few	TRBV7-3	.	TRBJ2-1	CASSLRGGAREQFF	TGTGCCAGCAGCTTAAGGGGGGGGGCTCGTGAGCAGTTCTTC
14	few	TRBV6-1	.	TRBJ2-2	CARPGTESIGELFF	TGTGCCAGACCCGGGACGGAATCCATCGGGGAGCTGTTTTTT
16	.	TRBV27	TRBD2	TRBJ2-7	CASSSAKPAGVGEQYF	TGTGCCAGCAGTTCCGCTAAACCAGCGGGAGTTGGTGAGCAGTACTTC
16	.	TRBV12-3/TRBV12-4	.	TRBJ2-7	CASSSPRTQNSYEQYF	TGTGCCAGCAGTTCCCCTAGGACACAAAACTCCTACGAGCAGTACTTC
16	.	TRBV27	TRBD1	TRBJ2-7	CASSVWIRDSLGEQYF	TGTGCCAGCAGTGTTTGGATCCGGGACAGTTTAGGCGAGCAGTACTTC
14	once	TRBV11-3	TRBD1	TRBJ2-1	CASTPTGDYNEQFF	TGTGCCAGCACCCCAACAGGGGACTACAATGAGCAGTTCTTC
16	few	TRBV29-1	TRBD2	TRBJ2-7	CSVEGGTSGVSYEQYF	TGCAGCGTTGAGGGTGGGACTAGCGGGGTCTCCTACGAGCAGTACTTC
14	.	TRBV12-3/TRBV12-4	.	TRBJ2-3	CASSFDYPEDTQYF	TGTGCCAGCAGTTTTGACTACCCGGAGGATACGCAGTATTTT
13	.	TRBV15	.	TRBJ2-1	CATSRDPGLEQFF	TGTGCCACCAGCAGAGATCCGGGGCTTGAGCAGTTCTTC
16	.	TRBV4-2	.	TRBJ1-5	CASSQDWDGGHQPQHF	TGTGCCAGCAGCCAAGATTGGGATGGGGGGCATCAGCCCCAGCATTTT
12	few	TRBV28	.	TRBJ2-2	CASSSLGDQLFF	TGTGCCAGCAGTTCTCTTGGGGACCAGCTGTTTTTT
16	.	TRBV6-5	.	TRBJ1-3	CASSYSQDYSGNTIYF	TGTGCCAGCAGTTATTCACAGGATTACTCTGGAAACACCATATATTTT
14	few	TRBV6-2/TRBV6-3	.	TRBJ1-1	CASSTTGGVSEAFF	TGTGCCAGCAGTACGACAGGAGGGGTCTCTGAAGCTTTCTTT
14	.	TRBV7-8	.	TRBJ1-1	CASREDTMNTEAFF	TGTGCCAGCAGAGAGGACACCATGAACACTGAAGCTTTCTTT
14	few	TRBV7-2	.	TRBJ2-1	CASSLNGGYNEQFF	TGTGCCAGCAGCTTAAACGGGGGTTACAATGAGCAGTTCTTC
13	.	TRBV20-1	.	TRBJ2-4	CSAMEDSKNIQYF	TGCAGTGCAATGGAGGACAGCAAAAACATTCAGTACTTC
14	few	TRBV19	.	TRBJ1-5	CASSNQYSNQPQHF	TGTGCCAGTAGTAACCAGTATAGCAATCAGCCCCAGCATTTT
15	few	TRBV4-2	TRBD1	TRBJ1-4	CASSQQGAFNEKLFF	TGTGCCAGCAGCCAACAGGGGGCGTTTAATGAAAAACTGTTTTTT
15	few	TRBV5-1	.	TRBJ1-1	CASSFMGGGATEAFF	TGCGCCAGCAGCTTCATGGGTGGGGGGGCCACTGAAGCTTTCTTT
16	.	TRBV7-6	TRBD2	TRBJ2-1	CASSLRGTNLDNEQFF	TGTGCCAGCAGCCTCCGGGGGACTAACCTTGACAATGAGCAGTTCTTC
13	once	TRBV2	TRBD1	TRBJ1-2	CASSEETGVGYTF	TGTGCCAGCAGTGAAGAGACAGGGGTGGGCTACACCTTC